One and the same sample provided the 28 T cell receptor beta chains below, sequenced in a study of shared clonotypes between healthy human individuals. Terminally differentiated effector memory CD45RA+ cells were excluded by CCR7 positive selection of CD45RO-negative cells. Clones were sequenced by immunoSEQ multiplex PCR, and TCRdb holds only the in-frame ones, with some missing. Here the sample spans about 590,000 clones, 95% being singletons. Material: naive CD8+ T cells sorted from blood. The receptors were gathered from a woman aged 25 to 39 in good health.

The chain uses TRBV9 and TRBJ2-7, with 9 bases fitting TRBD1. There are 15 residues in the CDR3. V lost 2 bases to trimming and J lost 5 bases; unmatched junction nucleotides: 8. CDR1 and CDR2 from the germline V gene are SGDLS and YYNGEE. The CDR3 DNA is TGTGCCAGCAGCGTCACCCAGACAGGGGGAAACGAGCAGTACTTC. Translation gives CASSVTQTGGNEQYF.

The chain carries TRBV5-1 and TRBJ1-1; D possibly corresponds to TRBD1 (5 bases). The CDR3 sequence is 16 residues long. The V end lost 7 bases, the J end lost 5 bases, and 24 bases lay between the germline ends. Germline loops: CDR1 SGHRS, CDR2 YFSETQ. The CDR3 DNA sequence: TGCGCCAGCGGACAAGAGGGCTCTACGATTCAGACTGAAGCTTTCTTT. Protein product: CASGQEGSTIQTEAFF.

The CDR3 loop reads CASSFGGLANEQYF. The CDR3 coding sequence is TGTGCCAGCAGTTTTGGGGGACTAGCGAACGAGCAGTACTTC. The gene calls are TRBV27 and TRBJ2-7; 10 nucleotides match TRBD2. CDR1 is MNHEY and CDR2 is SMNVEV in the germline V gene (reference sequence). The CDR3 spans 14 residues. The junction had 4 bases not matched to a gene; V was cut back by 3 bases and J by 5 bases.

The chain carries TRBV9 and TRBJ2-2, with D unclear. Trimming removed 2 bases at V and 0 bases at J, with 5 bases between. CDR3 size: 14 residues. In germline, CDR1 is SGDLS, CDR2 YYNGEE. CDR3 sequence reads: CASSVLANTGELFF. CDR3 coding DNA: TGTGCCAGCAGCGTTCTGGCGAACACCGGGGAGCTGTTTTTT.

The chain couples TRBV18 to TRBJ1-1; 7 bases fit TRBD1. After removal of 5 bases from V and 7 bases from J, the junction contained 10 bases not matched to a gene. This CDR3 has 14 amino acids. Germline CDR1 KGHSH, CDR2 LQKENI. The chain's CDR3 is CASSTSEGGFEAFF. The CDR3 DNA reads TGTGCCAGCTCAACGTCGGAAGGGGGCTTTGAAGCTTTCTTT.

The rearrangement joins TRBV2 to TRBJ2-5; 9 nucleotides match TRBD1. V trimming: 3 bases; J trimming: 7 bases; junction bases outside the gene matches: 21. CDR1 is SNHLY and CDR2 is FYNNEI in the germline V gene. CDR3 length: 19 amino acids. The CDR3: CASSDPGTGFVRRSGTQYF. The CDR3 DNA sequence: TGTGCCAGCAGTGACCCCGGGACAGGGTTTGTCCGTCGGTCGGGGACCCAGTACTTC.

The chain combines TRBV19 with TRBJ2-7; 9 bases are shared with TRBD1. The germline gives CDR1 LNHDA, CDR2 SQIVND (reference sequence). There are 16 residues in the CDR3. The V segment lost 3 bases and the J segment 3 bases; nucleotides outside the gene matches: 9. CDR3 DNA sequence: TGTGCCAGTAGTATCCAGGAGGGGACAGGGAGCTACGAGCAGTACTTC. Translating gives CASSIQEGTGSYEQYF.

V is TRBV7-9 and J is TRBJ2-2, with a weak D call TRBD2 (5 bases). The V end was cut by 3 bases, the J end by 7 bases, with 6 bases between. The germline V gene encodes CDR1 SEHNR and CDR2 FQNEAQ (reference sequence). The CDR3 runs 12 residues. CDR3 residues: CASSLGVGELFF. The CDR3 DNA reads TGTGCCAGCAGCTTGGGAGTCGGGGAGCTGTTTTTT.

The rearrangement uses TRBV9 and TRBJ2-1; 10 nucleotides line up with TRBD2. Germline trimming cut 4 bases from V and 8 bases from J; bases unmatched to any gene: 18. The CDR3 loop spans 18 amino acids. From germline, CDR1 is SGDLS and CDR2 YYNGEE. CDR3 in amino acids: CASSFNPSGSKGWDEQFF. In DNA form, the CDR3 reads TGTGCCAGCAGCTTCAACCCTAGCGGGAGTAAGGGTTGGGATGAGCAGTTCTTC.

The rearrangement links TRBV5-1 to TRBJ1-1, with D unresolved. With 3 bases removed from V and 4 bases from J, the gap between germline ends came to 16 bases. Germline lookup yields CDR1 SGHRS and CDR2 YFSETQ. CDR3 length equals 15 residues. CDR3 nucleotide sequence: TGCGCCAGCAGCTCATCACTGGACCGGGGCACTGAAGCTTTCTTT. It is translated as CASSSSLDRGTEAFF.

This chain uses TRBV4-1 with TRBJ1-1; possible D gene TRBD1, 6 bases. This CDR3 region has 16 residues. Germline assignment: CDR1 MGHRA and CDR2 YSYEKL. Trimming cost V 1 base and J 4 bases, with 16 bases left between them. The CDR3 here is CASSQGLGGLATEAFF. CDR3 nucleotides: TGCGCCAGCAGCCAAGGGCTTGGGGGGCTGGCCACTGAAGCTTTCTTT.

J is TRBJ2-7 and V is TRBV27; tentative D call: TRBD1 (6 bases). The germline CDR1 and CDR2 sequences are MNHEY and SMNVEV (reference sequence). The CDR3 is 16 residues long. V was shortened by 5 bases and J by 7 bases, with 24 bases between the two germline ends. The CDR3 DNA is TGTGCCAGCAGTCTGGGCACCGGGACACTTTGGGGTGAGCAGTACTTC. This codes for CASSLGTGTLWGEQYF.

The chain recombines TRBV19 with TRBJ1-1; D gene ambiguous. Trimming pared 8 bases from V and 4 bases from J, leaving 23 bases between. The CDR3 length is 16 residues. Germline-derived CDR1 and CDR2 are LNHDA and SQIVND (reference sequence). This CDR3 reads CASSLVAVLSSTEAFF. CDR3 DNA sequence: TGTGCCAGTTCCCTCGTGGCTGTACTGTCGAGCACTGAAGCTTTCTTT.

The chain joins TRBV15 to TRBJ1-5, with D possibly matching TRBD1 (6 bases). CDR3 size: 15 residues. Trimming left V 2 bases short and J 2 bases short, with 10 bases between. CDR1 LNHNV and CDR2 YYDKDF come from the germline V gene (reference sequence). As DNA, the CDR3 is TGTGCCACCAGCAGAAACAGGGACCGCAATCAGCCCCAGCATTTT. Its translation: CATSRNRDRNQPQHF.

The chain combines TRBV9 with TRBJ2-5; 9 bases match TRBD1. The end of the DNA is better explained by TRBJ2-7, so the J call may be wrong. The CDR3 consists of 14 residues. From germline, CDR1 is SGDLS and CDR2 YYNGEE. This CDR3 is CASSAGTGTYEQYF. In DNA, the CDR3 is TGTGCCAGCAGCGCAGGGACAGGGACATACGAGCAGTACTTC.

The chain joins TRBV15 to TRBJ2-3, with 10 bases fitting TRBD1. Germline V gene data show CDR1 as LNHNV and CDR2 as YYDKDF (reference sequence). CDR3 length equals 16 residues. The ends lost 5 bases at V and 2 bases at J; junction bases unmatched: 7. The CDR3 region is CATSPVGTGDTDTQYF. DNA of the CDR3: TGTGCCACCAGCCCCGTCGGGACAGGGGACACAGATACGCAGTATTTT. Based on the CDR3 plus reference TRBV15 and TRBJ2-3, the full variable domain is DAMVIQNPRYQVTQFGKPVTLSCSQTLNHNVMYWYQQKSSQAPKLLFHYYDKDFNNEADTPDNFQSRRPNTSFCFLDIRSPGLGDTAMYLCATSPVGTGDTDTQYFGPGTRLTVL.

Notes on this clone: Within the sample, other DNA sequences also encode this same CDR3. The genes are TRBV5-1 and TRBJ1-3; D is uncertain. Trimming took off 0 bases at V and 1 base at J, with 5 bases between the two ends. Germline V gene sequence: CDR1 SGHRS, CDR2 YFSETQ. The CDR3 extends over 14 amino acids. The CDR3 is CASSLVASGNTIYF. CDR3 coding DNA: TGCGCCAGCAGCTTGGTTGCGTCTGGAAACACCATATATTTT.

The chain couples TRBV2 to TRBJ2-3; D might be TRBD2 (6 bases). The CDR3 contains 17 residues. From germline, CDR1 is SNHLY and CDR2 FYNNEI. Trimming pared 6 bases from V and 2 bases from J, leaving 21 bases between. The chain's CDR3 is CASRGRGRGFLTDTQYF. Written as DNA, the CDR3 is TGTGCCAGCAGGGGCCGGGGTCGGGGGTTCCTCACAGATACGCAGTATTTT.

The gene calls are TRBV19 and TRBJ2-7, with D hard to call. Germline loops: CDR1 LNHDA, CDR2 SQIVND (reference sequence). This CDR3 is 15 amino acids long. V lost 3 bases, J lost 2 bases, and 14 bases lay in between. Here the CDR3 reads CASSIGYRQPYEQYF. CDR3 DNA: TGTGCCAGTAGTATCGGGTACAGACAACCCTACGAGCAGTACTTC.

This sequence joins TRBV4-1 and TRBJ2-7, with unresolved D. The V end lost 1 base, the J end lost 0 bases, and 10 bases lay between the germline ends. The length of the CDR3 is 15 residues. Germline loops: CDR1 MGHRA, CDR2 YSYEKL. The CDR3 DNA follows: TGCGCCAGCAGCCAAGGGTCCGTAAGCTCCTACGAGCAGTACTTC. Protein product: CASSQGSVSSYEQYF.

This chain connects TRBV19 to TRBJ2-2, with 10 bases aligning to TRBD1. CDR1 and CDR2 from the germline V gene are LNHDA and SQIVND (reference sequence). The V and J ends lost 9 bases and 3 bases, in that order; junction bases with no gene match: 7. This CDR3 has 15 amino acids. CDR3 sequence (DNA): TGTGCCAGCACTCCGGGACAGGGGTACACCGGGGAGCTGTTTTTT. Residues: CASTPGQGYTGELFF.

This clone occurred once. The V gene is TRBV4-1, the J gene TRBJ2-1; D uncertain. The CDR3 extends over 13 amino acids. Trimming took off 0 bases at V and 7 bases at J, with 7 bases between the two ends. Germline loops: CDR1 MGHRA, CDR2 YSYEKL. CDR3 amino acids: CASSQDRLNEQFF. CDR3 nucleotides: TGCGCCAGCAGCCAAGATAGATTAAATGAGCAGTTCTTC.

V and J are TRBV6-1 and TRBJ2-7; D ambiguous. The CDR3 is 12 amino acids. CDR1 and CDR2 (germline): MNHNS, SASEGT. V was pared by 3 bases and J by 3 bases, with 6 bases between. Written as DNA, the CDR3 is TGTGCCAGCAGTGACGGCAACTACGAGCAGTACTTC. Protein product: CASSDGNYEQYF.

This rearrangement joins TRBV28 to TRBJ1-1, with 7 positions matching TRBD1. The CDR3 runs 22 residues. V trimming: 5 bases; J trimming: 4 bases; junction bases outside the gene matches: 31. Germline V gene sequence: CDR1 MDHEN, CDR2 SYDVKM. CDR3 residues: CASSIPPRKTSVFKGAGTEAFF. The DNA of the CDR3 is TGTGCCAGCAGTATTCCTCCCCGGAAAACTTCGGTTTTTAAGGGGGCAGGCACTGAAGCTTTCTTT.

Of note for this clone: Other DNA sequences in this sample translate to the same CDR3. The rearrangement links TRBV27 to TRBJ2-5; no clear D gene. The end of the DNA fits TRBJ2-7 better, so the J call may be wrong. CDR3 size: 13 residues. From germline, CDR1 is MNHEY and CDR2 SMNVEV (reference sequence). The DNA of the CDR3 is TGTGCCAGCAGCCCCGGTAGCTCCTACGAGCAGTACTTC. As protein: CASSPGSSYEQYF.

The DNA for the CDR3 is TGTGCCAGCAGCTTATCGGGGTTTTCCACTGAAGCTTTCTTT. This sequence encodes CASSLSGFSTEAFF. The chain uses TRBV5-6 and TRBJ1-1; D ambiguous. The CDR3 spans 14 residues. In germline, CDR1 is SGHDT, CDR2 YYEEEE. V lost 2 bases and J lost 4, with 12 bases in between.

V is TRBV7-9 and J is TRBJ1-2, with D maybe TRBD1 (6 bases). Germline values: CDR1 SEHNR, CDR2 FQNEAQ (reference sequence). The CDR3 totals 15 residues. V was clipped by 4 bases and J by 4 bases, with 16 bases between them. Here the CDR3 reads CASSSDPQGRYGYTF. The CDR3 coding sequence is TGTGCCAGCAGCTCCGACCCACAGGGCCGCTATGGCTACACCTTC.

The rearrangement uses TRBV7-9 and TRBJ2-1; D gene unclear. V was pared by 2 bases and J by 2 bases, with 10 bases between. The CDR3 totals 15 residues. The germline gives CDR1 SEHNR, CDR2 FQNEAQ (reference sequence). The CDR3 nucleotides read TGTGCCAGCAGCTTATCGGCGGACCCCTACAATGAGCAGTTCTTC. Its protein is CASSLSADPYNEQFF.